This T cell receptor beta chain was recorded in a study of shared T cell receptors in the human thymus. The method was immunoSEQ multiplex PCR; TCRdb's version includes in-frame clones alone and lacks a portion of them. The sample shows approximately 760,000 clones, approximately 83% of them seen only once. CDR3 length: 15 amino acids. The J segment lost 8 bases and the V segment lost 6 bases, leaving 13 bases of the junction unmatched. These records were also assigned to another study, of human thymus T cells. As that report states: The people who donated were healthy Finnish babies having corrective surgery for congenital heart defects. The source of the thymus tissue was resections taken during corrective heart surgery. Thymic and blood repertoires seemed to show skewed V and J gene use. Related reports documented highly overlapping thymic repertoires among unrelated individuals.

This rearrangement joins TRBV23-1 to TRBJ1-2; the match to TRBD1 covers 9 bases. TRBV23-1 is reported as an ORF; its role is uncertain. The sequence came from a girl less than two years old with a congenital heart defect. Sequencing was done on a sample of thymocytes. The DNA for the CDR3 is TGCGCCAGCAGGAGTCCCCGGACAGGGGAAGGAGGCTACACCTTC. Its protein is CASRSPRTGEGGYTF.